These T cell receptor beta chains were read from a single sample in a study of T-cell reconstitution after alpha-beta-depleted transplantation in children. TCRdb re-derived calls from the PCR reads in MiXCR, one entry per CDR3 protein. The sample has nearly 550,000 distinct CDR3 sequences; approximately 16% are singletons. The source material was PBMCs from the stem cell graft donor, sampled from the stem cell graft. The receptors shown here come from a human donor who donated a stem cell graft to a child with acute lymphoblastic leukemia. Each CDR3 is given with its conserved first and last residue. The order of the fields is J gene, D gene, V gene, clone size, CDR3 protein, CDR3 DNA. The D gene is left open where the match is weak. Some rows have no size entry. The others give once, few or many, or a class for an expanded clone.

J gene: TRBJ1-5; D gene: TRBD1; V gene: TRBV2; clone size: NA; CDR3 protein: CASSEALTGLSNQPQHF; CDR3 DNA: TGTGCCAGCAGTGAAGCGCTGACAGGGTTGAGCAATCAGCCCCAGCATTTT
J gene: TRBJ2-2; D gene: NA; V gene: TRBV7-8; clone size: NA; CDR3 protein: CASSLGQLTGELFF; CDR3 DNA: TGTGCCAGCAGCTTAGGACAGCTCACCGGGGAGCTGTTTTTT
J gene: TRBJ2-2; D gene: NA; V gene: TRBV10-3; clone size: NA; CDR3 protein: CAISGSSEGAGELFF; CDR3 DNA: TGTGCCATCAGTGGAAGTAGCGAAGGGGCCGGGGAGCTGTTTTTT
J gene: TRBJ2-5; D gene: NA; V gene: TRBV7-7; clone size: few; CDR3 protein: CASSTPLATQYF; CDR3 DNA: TGTGCCAGCAGCACTCCCCTAGCAACCCAGTACTTC
J gene: TRBJ2-7; D gene: NA; V gene: TRBV6-5; clone size: NA; CDR3 protein: CASSYTDKSYEQYF; CDR3 DNA: TGTGCCAGCAGTTATACAGACAAATCCTACGAGCAGTACTTC
J gene: TRBJ2-1; D gene: NA; V gene: TRBV14; clone size: NA; CDR3 protein: CASSQEQPRGPPHEQFF; CDR3 DNA: TGTGCCAGCAGCCAAGAGCAACCAAGGGGTCCCCCCCATGAGCAGTTCTTC
J gene: TRBJ2-1; D gene: NA; V gene: TRBV6-5; clone size: NA; CDR3 protein: CASSYSGLYNEQFF; CDR3 DNA: TGTGCCAGCAGTTACTCAGGACTTTACAATGAGCAGTTCTTC
J gene: TRBJ2-1; D gene: TRBD2; V gene: TRBV19; clone size: few; CDR3 protein: CASRRDGTINEQFF; CDR3 DNA: TGTGCCAGTCGACGGGACGGGACTATCAATGAGCAGTTCTTC
J gene: TRBJ2-7; D gene: TRBD2; V gene: TRBV20-1; clone size: few; CDR3 protein: CSARDRPAGERQYF; CDR3 DNA: TGCAGTGCTAGAGATCGGCCAGCGGGAGAACGGCAGTACTTC
J gene: TRBJ2-7; D gene: TRBD1; V gene: TRBV11-1; clone size: few; CDR3 protein: CASSLAGDSSYEQYF; CDR3 DNA: TGTGCCAGCAGCTTAGCTGGGGACAGCTCCTACGAGCAGTACTTC
J gene: TRBJ1-1; D gene: NA; V gene: TRBV14; clone size: NA; CDR3 protein: CASSQAVRASLWNTEAFF; CDR3 DNA: TGTGCCAGCAGCCAAGCGGTCAGAGCCTCTCTATGGAACACTGAAGCTTTCTTT
J gene: TRBJ2-2; D gene: TRBD2; V gene: TRBV18; clone size: NA; CDR3 protein: CASSQAGGTGELFF; CDR3 DNA: TGTGCCAGCTCACAAGCGGGAGGAACCGGGGAGCTGTTTTTT
J gene: TRBJ1-5; D gene: NA; V gene: TRBV18; clone size: NA; CDR3 protein: CASSSTGHPSPRRPQHF; CDR3 DNA: TGTGCCAGCTCGTCCACGGGACACCCGAGCCCAAGAAGACCCCAGCATTTT
J gene: TRBJ1-1; D gene: NA; V gene: TRBV18; clone size: NA; CDR3 protein: CASSPDMWEAFF; CDR3 DNA: TGTGCCAGCTCACCTGACATGTGGGAGGCTTTCTTT
J gene: TRBJ1-1; D gene: NA; V gene: TRBV13; clone size: NA; CDR3 protein: CASSLGWGNTEAFF; CDR3 DNA: TGTGCCAGCAGCTTAGGCTGGGGTAACACTGAAGCTTTCTTT
J gene: TRBJ1-2; D gene: TRBD1; V gene: TRBV13; clone size: NA; CDR3 protein: CASSYSGTAANYGYTF; CDR3 DNA: TGTGCCAGCAGCTATTCCGGGACAGCGGCTAACTATGGCTACACCTTC
J gene: TRBJ2-7; D gene: NA; V gene: TRBV20-1; clone size: few; CDR3 protein: CSAIRGNSYEQYF; CDR3 DNA: TGCAGTGCAATCCGGGGAAACTCCTACGAGCAGTACTTC
J gene: TRBJ2-6; D gene: NA; V gene: TRBV5-1; clone size: NA; CDR3 protein: CASSFNQGTSGANVLTF; CDR3 DNA: TGCGCCAGCAGCTTCAACCAGGGGACTTCTGGGGCCAACGTCCTGACTTTC
J gene: TRBJ1-5; D gene: TRBD1; V gene: TRBV9; clone size: NA; CDR3 protein: CASSRTGDGQPQHF; CDR3 DNA: TGTGCCAGCAGCCGGACAGGGGACGGGCAGCCCCAGCATTTT
J gene: TRBJ2-7; D gene: NA; V gene: TRBV5-1; clone size: NA; CDR3 protein: CASSFDAGSPYEQYF; CDR3 DNA: TGCGCCAGCAGCTTCGATGCTGGGTCTCCCTACGAGCAGTACTTC
J gene: TRBJ2-1; D gene: NA; V gene: TRBV7-6; clone size: few; CDR3 protein: CASSFNHGGSEQFF; CDR3 DNA: TGTGCCAGCAGCTTTAATCATGGGGGCTCGGAGCAGTTCTTC
J gene: TRBJ2-1; D gene: NA; V gene: TRBV5-1; clone size: NA; CDR3 protein: CASSGSGPPRLLEQFF; CDR3 DNA: TGCGCCAGCAGCGGGAGTGGACCGCCGCGGCTACTCGAGCAGTTCTTC
J gene: TRBJ2-7; D gene: NA; V gene: TRBV5-1; clone size: few; CDR3 protein: CASSAEGSYEQYF; CDR3 DNA: TGCGCCAGCAGCGCCGAGGGGTCCTACGAGCAGTACTTC
J gene: TRBJ1-5; D gene: TRBD1; V gene: TRBV20-1; clone size: few; CDR3 protein: CSAGGQGVLWPQHF; CDR3 DNA: TGCAGTGCTGGCGGACAGGGAGTTTTGTGGCCCCAGCATTTT
J gene: TRBJ2-1; D gene: TRBD2; V gene: TRBV5-6; clone size: many; CDR3 protein: CASSLRTRSPHNEQFF; CDR3 DNA: TGTGCCAGCAGCTTGCGGACTAGATCCCCCCACAATGAGCAGTTCTTC
J gene: TRBJ2-7; D gene: TRBD1; V gene: TRBV28; clone size: few; CDR3 protein: CASRTPGQGTYEQYF; CDR3 DNA: TGTGCCAGCAGGACTCCGGGACAGGGTACCTACGAGCAGTACTTC
J gene: TRBJ2-2; D gene: TRBD2; V gene: TRBV9; clone size: NA; CDR3 protein: CASSVRTSGRYTGELFF; CDR3 DNA: TGTGCCAGCAGCGTTCGGACTAGCGGGAGGTACACCGGGGAGCTGTTTTTT
J gene: TRBJ1-1; D gene: NA; V gene: TRBV7-9; clone size: NA; CDR3 protein: CASSLGQGERTEAFF; CDR3 DNA: TGTGCCAGCAGCTTAGGGCAGGGCGAGCGCACTGAAGCTTTCTTT
J gene: TRBJ2-5; D gene: TRBD2; V gene: TRBV20-1; clone size: NA; CDR3 protein: CSANSGTQETQYF; CDR3 DNA: TGCAGTGCTAATAGCGGGACCCAAGAGACCCAGTACTTC